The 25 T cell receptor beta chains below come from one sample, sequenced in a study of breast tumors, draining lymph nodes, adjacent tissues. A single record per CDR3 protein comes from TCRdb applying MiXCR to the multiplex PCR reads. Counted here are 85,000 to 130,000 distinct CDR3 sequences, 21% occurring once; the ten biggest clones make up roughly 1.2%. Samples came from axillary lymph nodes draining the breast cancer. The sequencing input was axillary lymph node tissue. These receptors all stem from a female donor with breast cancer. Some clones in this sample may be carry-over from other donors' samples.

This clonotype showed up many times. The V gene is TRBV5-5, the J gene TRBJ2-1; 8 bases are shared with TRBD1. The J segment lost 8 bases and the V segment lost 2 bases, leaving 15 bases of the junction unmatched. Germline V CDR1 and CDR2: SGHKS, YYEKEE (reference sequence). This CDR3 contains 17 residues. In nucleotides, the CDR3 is TGTGCCAGCAGCTTACGAGGACAGGGTGGTTCATCGGATGAGCAGTTCTTC. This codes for CASSLRGQGGSSDEQFF.

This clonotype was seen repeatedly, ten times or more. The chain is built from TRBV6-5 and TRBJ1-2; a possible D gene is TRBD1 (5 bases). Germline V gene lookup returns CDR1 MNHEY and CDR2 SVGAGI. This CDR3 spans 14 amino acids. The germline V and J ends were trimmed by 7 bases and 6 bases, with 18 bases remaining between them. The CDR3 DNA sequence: TGTGCCAGCACTTGGTCGCAGGGCCTTAATGGCTACACCTTC. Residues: CASTWSQGLNGYTF.

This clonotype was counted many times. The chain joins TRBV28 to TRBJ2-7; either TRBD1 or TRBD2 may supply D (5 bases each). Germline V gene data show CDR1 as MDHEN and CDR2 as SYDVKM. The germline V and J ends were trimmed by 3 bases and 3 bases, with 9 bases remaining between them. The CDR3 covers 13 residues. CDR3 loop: CASSFRGDYEQYF. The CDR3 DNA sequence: TGTGCCAGCAGTTTTAGAGGGGACTACGAGCAGTACTTC. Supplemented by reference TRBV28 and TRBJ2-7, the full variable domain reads DVKVTQSSRYLVKRTGEKVFLECVQDMDHENMFWYRQDPGLGLRLIYFSYDVKMKEKGDIPEGYSVSREKKERFSLILESASTNQTSMYLCASSFRGDYEQYFGPGTRLTVT.

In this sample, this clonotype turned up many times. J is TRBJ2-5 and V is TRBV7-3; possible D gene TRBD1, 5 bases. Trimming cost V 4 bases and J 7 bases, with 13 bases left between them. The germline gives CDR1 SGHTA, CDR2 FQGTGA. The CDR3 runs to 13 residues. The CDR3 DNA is TGTGCCAGCAGCTCGACAGTGTTAGGGACCCAGTACTTC. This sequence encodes CASSSTVLGTQYF.

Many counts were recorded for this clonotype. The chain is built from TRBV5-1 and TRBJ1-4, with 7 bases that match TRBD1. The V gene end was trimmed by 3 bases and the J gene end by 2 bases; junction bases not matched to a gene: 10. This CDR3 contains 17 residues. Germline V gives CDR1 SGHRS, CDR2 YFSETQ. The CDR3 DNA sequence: TGCGCCAGCAGCTGGAAAACAGGGGCGGATACTAATGAAAAACTGTTTTTT. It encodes CASSWKTGADTNEKLFF.

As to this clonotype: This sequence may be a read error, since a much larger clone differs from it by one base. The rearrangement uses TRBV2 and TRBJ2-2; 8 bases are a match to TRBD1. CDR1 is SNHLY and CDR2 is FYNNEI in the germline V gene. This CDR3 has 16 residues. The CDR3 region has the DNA TGTGCCAGCAGTGAGCTTCCGGACAGGGTAACCGGGGAGCCGTTTTTT. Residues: CASSELPDRVTGEPFF.

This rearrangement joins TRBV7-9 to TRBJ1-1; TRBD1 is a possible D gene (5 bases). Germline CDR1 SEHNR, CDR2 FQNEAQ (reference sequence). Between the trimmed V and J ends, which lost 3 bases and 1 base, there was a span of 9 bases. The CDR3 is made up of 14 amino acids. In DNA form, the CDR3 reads TGTGCCAGCAGCTTGCAGGGAACGAACACTGAAGCTTTCTTT. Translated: CASSLQGTNTEAFF.

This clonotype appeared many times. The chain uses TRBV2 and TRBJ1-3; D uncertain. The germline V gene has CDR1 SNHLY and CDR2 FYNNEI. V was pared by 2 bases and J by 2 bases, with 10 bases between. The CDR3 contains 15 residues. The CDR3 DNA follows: TGTGCCAGCAGTGAATTCCCGGGAACTGGAAACACCATATATTTT. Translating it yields CASSEFPGTGNTIYF.

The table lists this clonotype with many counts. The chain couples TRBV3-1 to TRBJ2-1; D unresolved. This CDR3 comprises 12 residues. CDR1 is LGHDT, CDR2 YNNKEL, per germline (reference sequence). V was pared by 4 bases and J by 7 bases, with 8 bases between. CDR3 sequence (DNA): TGTGCCAGCAGCCGACGCCCTAATGAGCAGTTCTTC. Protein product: CASSRRPNEQFF.

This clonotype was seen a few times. This CDR3 reads CASSPSAGSYNEQFF. CDR3 DNA sequence: TGTGCCAGCAGCCCCTCAGCGGGCTCCTACAATGAGCAGTTCTTC. The V and J genes are TRBV7-6 and TRBJ2-1; maybe TRBD2 (6 bases). Per germline, CDR1 SGHVS and CDR2 FNYEAQ. This CDR3 has 15 amino acids. V lost 5 bases, J lost 0 bases, and 11 bases lay in between.

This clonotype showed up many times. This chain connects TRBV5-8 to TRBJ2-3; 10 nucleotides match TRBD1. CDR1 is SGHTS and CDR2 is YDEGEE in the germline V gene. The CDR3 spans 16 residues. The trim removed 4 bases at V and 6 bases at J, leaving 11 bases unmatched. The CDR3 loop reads CASSDLTGGFEDTQYF. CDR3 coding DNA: TGTGCCAGCAGCGACCTGACAGGGGGCTTTGAGGATACGCAGTATTTT.

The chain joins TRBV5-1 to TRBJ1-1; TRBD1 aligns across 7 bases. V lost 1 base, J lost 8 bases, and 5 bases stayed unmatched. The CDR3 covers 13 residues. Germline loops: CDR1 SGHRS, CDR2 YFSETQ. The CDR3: CASSLSKQGEAFF. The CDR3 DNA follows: TGCGCCAGCAGCTTGTCCAAACAGGGGGAAGCTTTCTTT.

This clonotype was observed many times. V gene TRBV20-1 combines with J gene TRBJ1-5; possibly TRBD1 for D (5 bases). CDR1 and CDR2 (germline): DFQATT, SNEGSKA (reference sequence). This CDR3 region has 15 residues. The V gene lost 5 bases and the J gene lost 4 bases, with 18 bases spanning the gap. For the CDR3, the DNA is TGCAGTGCTCTGGAGGGGCGACAGCCAAATCAGCCCCAGCATTTT. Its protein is CSALEGRQPNQPQHF.

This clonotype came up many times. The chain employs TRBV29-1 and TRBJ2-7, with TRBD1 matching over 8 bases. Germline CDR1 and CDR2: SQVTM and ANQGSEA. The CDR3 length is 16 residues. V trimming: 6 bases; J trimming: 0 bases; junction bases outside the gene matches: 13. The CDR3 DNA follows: TGCAGCGTATTTCGGGCCAGACAGGGGAGCTCCTACGAGCAGTACTTC. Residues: CSVFRARQGSSYEQYF.

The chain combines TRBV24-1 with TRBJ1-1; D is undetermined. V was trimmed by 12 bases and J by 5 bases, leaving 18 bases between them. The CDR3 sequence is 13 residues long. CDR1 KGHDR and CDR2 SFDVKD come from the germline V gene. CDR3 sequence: CAPPRPPDTEAFF. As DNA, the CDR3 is TGTGCCCCCCCGCGACCCCCGGATACTGAAGCTTTCTTT.

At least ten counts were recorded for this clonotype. The CDR3 reads CASSQSGDGYTF. CDR3 DNA: TGTGCCAGCAGCCAGTCCGGGGATGGCTACACCTTC. The chain uses TRBV7-3 and TRBJ1-2; no clear D. The CDR3 consists of 12 residues. Germline V gene data show CDR1 as SGHTA and CDR2 as FQGTGA. With 5 bases removed from V and 6 bases from J, the gap between germline ends came to 10 bases.

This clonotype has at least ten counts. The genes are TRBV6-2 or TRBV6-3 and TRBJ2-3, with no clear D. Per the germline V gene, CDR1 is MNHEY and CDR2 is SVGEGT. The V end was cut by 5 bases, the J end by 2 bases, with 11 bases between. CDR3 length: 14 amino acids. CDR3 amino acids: CASSRGTPTDTQYF. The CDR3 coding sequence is TGTGCCAGCAGTAGAGGAACTCCCACAGATACGCAGTATTTT.

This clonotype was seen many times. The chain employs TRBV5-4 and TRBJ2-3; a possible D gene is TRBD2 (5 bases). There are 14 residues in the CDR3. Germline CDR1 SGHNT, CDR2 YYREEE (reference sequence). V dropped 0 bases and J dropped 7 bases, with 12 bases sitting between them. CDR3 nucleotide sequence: TGTGCCAGCAGCTTGGGGGTAGAGGGCCATACGCAGTATTTT. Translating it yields CASSLGVEGHTQYF.

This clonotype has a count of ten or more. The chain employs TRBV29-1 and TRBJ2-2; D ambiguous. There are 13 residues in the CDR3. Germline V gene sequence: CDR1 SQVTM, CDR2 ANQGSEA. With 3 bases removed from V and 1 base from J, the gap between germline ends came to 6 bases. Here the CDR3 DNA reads TGCAGCGTTGATTGGGAGAACACCGGGGAGCTGTTTTTT. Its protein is CSVDWENTGELFF.

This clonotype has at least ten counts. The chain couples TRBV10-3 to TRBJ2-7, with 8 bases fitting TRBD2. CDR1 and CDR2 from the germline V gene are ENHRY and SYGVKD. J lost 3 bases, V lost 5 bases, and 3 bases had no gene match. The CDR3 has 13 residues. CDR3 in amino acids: CAISRGGYYEQYF. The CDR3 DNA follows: TGTGCCATCAGTCGCGGGGGGTACTACGAGCAGTACTTC.

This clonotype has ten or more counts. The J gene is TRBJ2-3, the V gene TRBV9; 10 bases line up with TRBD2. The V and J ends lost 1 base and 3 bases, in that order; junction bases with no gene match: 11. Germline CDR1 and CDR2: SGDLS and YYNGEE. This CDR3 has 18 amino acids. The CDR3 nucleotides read TGTGCCAGCAGCGTAAGCCCCTCGGGTAGCGGGAGGACAGATACGCAGTATTTT. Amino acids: CASSVSPSGSGRTDTQYF.

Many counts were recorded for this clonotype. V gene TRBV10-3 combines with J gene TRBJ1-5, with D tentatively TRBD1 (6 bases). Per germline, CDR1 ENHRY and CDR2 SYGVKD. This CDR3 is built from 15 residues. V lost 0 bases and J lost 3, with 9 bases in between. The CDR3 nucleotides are TGTGCCATCAGTGAGTCGGGGGGACACAATCAGCCCCAGCATTTT. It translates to CAISESGGHNQPQHF.

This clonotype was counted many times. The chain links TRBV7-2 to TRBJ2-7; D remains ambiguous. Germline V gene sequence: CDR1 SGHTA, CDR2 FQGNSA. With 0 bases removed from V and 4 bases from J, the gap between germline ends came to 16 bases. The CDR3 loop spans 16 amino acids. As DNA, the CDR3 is TGTGCCAGCAGCTTAGCGTGGCAGGTAAATCTTTACGAGCAGTACTTC. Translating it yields CASSLAWQVNLYEQYF.

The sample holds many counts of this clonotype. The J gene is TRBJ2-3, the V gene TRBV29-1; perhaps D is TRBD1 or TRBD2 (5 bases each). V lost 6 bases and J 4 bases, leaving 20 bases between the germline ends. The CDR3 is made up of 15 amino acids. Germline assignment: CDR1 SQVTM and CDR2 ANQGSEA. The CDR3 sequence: CSVDHRDGMADTQYF. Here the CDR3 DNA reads TGCAGCGTGGACCACCGGGACGGTATGGCAGATACGCAGTATTTT.

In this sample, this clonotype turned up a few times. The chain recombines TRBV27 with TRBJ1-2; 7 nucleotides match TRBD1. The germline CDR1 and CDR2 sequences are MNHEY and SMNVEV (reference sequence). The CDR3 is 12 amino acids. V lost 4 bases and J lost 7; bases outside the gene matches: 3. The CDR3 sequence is CASSSGDSGYTF. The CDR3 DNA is TGTGCCAGCAGTTCGGGGGACAGTGGCTACACCTTC.